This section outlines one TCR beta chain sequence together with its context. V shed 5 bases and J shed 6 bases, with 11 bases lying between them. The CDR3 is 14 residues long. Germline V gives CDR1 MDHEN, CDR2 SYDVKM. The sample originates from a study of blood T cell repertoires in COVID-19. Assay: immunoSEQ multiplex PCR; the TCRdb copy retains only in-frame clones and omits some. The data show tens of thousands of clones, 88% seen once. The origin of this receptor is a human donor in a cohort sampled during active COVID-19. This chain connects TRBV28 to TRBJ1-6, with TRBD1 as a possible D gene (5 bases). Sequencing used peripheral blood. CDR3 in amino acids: CASSIQVSNSPLHF. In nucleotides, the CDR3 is TGTGCCAGCAGTATACAGGTCTCTAATTCACCCCTCCACTTT.